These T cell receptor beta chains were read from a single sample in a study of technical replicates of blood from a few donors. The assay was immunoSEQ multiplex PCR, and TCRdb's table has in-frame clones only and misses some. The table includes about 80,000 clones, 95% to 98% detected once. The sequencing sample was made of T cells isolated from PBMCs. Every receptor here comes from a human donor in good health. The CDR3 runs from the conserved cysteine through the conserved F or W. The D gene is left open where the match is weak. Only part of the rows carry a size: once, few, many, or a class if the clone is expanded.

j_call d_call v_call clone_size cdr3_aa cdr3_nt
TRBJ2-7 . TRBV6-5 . CASSYTSSYEQYF TGTGCCAGCAGTTACACGAGCTCCTACGAGCAGTACTTC
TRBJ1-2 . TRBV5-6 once CASSLTEINYGYTF TGTGCCAGCAGCTTGACAGAGATAAACTATGGCTACACCTTC
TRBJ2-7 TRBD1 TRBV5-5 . CASSLQGQGYEQYF TGTGCCAGCAGCTTACAAGGACAGGGCTACGAGCAGTACTTC
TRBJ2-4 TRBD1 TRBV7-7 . CASSSDRAGIQYF TGTGCCAGCAGCTCCGACAGGGCCGGCATTCAGTACTTC
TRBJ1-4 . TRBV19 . CASSMSPGGLRTNEKLFF TGTGCCAGTAGTATGTCTCCCGGGGGGCTGCGGACTAATGAAAAACTGTTTTTT
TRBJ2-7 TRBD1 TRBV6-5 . CASSSPGTGGDEQYF TGTGCCAGCAGTTCCCCCGGGACAGGGGGTGACGAGCAGTACTTC
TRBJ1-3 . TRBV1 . CTRTGQASGNTIYF TGCACCAGGACGGGACAGGCTTCTGGAAACACCATATATTTT
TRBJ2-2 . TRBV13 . CASSLVFDTGELFF TGTGCCAGCAGCTTAGTTTTCGACACCGGGGAGCTGTTTTTT
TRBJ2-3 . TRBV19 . CASSIRGRDTDTQYF TGTGCCAGTAGTATAAGAGGCAGGGACACAGATACGCAGTATTTT
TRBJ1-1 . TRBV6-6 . CASSYAPELGTEAFF TGTGCCAGCAGTTACGCCCCGGAGCTAGGTACTGAAGCTTTCTTT
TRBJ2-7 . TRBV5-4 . CASSIDPGSSYEQYF TGTGCCAGCAGTATCGATCCGGGTTCCTCCTACGAGCAGTACTTC
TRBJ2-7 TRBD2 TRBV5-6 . CASSLGVAGYEQYF TGTGCCAGCAGCTTGGGAGTAGCGGGGTACGAGCAGTACTTC
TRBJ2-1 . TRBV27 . CASSTDTAYNEQFF TGTGCCAGCAGTACGGATACAGCCTACAATGAGCAGTTCTTC
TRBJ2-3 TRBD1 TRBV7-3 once CASSPSGTGGPDTQYF TGTGCCAGCAGCCCCTCTGGGACAGGGGGGCCAGATACGCAGTATTTT
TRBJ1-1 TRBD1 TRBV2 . CASSWTGDNTEAFF TGTGCCAGCAGTTGGACAGGAGATAACACTGAAGCTTTCTTT
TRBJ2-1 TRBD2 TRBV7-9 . CASSPASGAFSYNEQFF TGTGCCAGCAGCCCCGCTAGCGGGGCCTTCTCCTACAATGAGCAGTTCTTC
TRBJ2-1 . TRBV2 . CASSVNGQGGGGQFF TGTGCCAGCAGTGTTAACGGACAGGGAGGGGGTGGGCAGTTCTTC
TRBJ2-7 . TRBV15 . CATSRADKAYEQYF TGTGCCACCAGCAGAGCGGACAAGGCCTACGAGCAGTACTTC
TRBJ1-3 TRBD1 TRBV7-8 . CASRQGATGNTIYF TGTGCCAGCAGACAGGGGGCGACTGGAAACACCATATATTTT
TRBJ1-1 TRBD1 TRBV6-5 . CASSRDRGSTEAFF TGTGCCAGCAGTCGGGACAGGGGATCCACTGAAGCTTTCTTT
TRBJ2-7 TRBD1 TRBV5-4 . CASSSDPGQGIYEQYF TGTGCCAGCAGCTCGGATCCGGGACAGGGGATCTACGAGCAGTACTTC
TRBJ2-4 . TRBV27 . CASSNSGAKNIQYF TGTGCCAGCAGCAACTCGGGGGCCAAAAACATTCAGTACTTC
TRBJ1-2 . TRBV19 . CASSIRAAEGNYGYTF TGTGCCAGTAGTATAAGGGCTGCGGAGGGAAACTATGGCTACACCTTC
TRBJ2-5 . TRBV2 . CASTWTEAETQYF TGTGCCAGCACTTGGACGGAGGCGGAGACCCAGTACTTC
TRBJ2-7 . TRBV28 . CASNSGTSYEQYF TGTGCCAGCAACTCTGGGACAAGCTACGAGCAGTACTTC